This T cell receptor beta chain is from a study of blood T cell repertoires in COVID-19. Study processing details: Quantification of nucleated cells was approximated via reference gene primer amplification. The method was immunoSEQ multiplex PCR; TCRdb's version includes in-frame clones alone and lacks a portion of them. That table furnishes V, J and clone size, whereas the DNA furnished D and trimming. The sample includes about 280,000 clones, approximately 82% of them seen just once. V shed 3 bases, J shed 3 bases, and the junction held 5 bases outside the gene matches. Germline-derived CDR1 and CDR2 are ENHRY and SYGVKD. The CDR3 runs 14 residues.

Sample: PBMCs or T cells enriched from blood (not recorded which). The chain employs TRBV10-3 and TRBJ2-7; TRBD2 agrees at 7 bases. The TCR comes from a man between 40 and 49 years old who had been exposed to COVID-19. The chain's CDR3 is CAISDERGSYEQYF. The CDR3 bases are TGTGCCATCAGTGATGAGCGGGGAAGCTACGAGCAGTACTTC.